The 16 T cell receptor beta chains below come from one sample, sequenced in a study of identical twins. MiXCR, applied by TCRdb to the 5' RACE reads, yields one record per CDR3 protein. This table holds some 1,700,000 distinct CDR3 sequences, more than 30% found once. The sample was cord blood. The receptors here all came from a newborn girl in good health.

The chain is built from TRBV14 and TRBJ1-2; 9 positions agree with TRBD1. The CDR3 is 15 amino acids. Germline V gene data show CDR1 as SGHDN and CDR2 as FVKESK. V was pared by 1 base and J by 2 bases, with 2 bases of the junction left unmatched. The CDR3 bases are TGTGCCAGCAGCCAAGTTGGGACAGGGAACTATGGCTACACCTTC. Translation: CASSQVGTGNYGYTF.

This clonotype was seen more than once but under ten times. The rearrangement links TRBV28 to TRBJ2-2; D gene uncertain. Looked up from germline, CDR1 is MDHEN and CDR2 is SYDVKM. V was trimmed by 5 bases and J by 5 bases, leaving 9 bases between them. This CDR3 has 13 amino acids. DNA for the CDR3: TGTGCCAGCAGTCCTCGACGGACCGGGGAGCTGTTTTTT. Residues: CASSPRRTGELFF.

This clonotype was counted at least ten times. The chain links TRBV28 to TRBJ1-5; D is unclear. This CDR3 has 13 amino acids. V gave up 4 bases and J gave up 1 base, with 5 bases separating them. Germline V gene sequence: CDR1 MDHEN, CDR2 SYDVKM. CDR3 nucleotides: TGTGCCAGCAGTTCGGGGAGCAATCAGCCCCAGCATTTT. As protein: CASSSGSNQPQHF.

Only a few counts were recorded for this clonotype. V usage is TRBV2 and J usage is TRBJ1-1, with a tentative D call TRBD1 (5 bases). Germline assignment: CDR1 SNHLY and CDR2 FYNNEI. The CDR3 extends over 14 amino acids. Trimming shortened V by 6 bases and J by 5 bases, and 16 bases separated the two germline ends. CDR3: CASRGSGDETEAFF. The CDR3 DNA reads TGTGCCAGCAGGGGCTCGGGGGATGAGACTGAAGCTTTCTTT. Together with reference TRBV2 and TRBJ1-1, the CDR3 gives the full variable domain: EPEVTQTPSHQVTQMGQEVILRCVPISNHLYFYWYRQILGQKVEFLVSFYNNEISEKSEIFDDQFSVERPDGSNFTLKIRSTKLEDSAMYFCASRGSGDETEAFFGQGTRLTVV.

In this sample, this clonotype turned up a few times. This rearrangement joins TRBV6-6 to TRBJ2-7, with D perhaps matching TRBD2 (5 bases). This CDR3 has 17 amino acids. The ends were cut back, 6 bases at V and 0 bases at J, with 21 bases in the middle. The V gene's germline CDR1 is MNHNY and CDR2 SVGAGI (reference sequence). The CDR3 protein is CASRRGLADLSSYEQYF. Here the CDR3 DNA reads TGTGCCAGCAGACGCGGGCTAGCTGACCTAAGCTCCTACGAGCAGTACTTC.

The chain has TRBV24-1 and TRBJ2-3, with TRBD2 matching 11 bases. This CDR3 contains 16 residues. J lost 7 bases, V lost 4 bases, and 9 bases had no gene match. Germline V gives CDR1 KGHDR, CDR2 SFDVKD. CDR3 sequence: CATSDRLAGPVNTQYF. The CDR3 region has the DNA TGTGCCACCAGTGACAGACTAGCGGGACCAGTAAATACGCAGTATTTT.

This clonotype showed up many times. The V call is TRBV28, the J call TRBJ1-4; D may be TRBD1 (5 bases). Between the trimmed V and J ends, which lost 9 bases and 2 bases, there was a span of 10 bases. CDR3 length: 13 amino acids. Germline V CDR1 and CDR2: MDHEN, SYDVKM. CDR3 region: CASQGTTNEKLFF. The CDR3 nucleotides read TGTGCCAGTCAGGGAACGACTAATGAAAAACTGTTTTTT.

The rearrangement links TRBV12-3 or TRBV12-4 to TRBJ2-1, with D hard to call. The CDR3 has 16 amino acids. The ends were cut back, 1 base at V and 2 bases at J, with 12 bases in the middle. CDR3: CASSLEAIPPYNEQFF. CDR3 DNA: TGTGCCAGCAGTTTAGAGGCTATTCCACCCTACAATGAGCAGTTCTTC.

The V call is TRBV20-1, the J call TRBJ2-3; D remains ambiguous. The CDR3 covers 12 residues. The germline gives CDR1 DFQATT, CDR2 SNEGSKA (reference sequence). The V and J ends lost 1 base and 6 bases respectively, with 8 bases between them. CDR3 amino acids: CSARALGDTQYF. In DNA, the CDR3 is TGCAGTGCTAGAGCTTTAGGCGATACGCAGTATTTT.

This clonotype has a count of ten or more. This chain connects TRBV10-3 to TRBJ2-5; 7 positions agree with TRBD2. Germline V CDR1 and CDR2: ENHRY, SYGVKD. V was pared by 4 bases and J by 3 bases, with 8 bases of the junction left unmatched. This CDR3 contains 15 residues. The CDR3: CAISGSGDLKETQYF. The CDR3 DNA follows: TGTGCCATCAGTGGAAGCGGGGACCTAAAAGAGACCCAGTACTTC.

V is TRBV20-1 and J is TRBJ1-4; TRBD1 matches at 7 bases. Losses at the gene ends were 6 bases for V and 1 base for J; bases not matched to a gene: 8. This CDR3 spans 15 amino acids. Germline lookup yields CDR1 DFQATT and CDR2 SNEGSKA (reference sequence). DNA of the CDR3: TGCAGTGCCAGGGGGGCAGGGAAAACTAATGAAAAACTGTTTTTT. This sequence encodes CSARGAGKTNEKLFF.

This clonotype was recorded a few times. The chain links TRBV25-1 to TRBJ1-2; the match to TRBD1 covers 8 bases. V lost 4 bases, J lost 8 bases, and 9 bases stayed unmatched. This CDR3 has 14 amino acids. The germline CDR1 and CDR2 sequences are MGHDK and SYGVNS. The CDR3 DNA reads as TGTGCCAGCAGTGTGGACGGACAGGGAGGCGGCTACACCTTC. This translates into CASSVDGQGGGYTF.

In DNA, the CDR3 is TGTGCCAGCACTTTCCCGGGGAGTGCAGAGACCCAGTACTTC. It translates to CASTFPGSAETQYF. J is TRBJ2-7 and V is TRBV6-6, with D maybe TRBD2 (5 bases). The DNA end favors TRBJ2-5, so the J call may be wrong. Per the germline V gene, CDR1 is MNHNY and CDR2 is SVGAGI (reference sequence). There are 14 residues in the CDR3.

In its sample, this clonotype was seen a few times. The chain is built from TRBV6-5 and TRBJ1-2; a possible D gene is TRBD1 (5 bases). V lost 5 bases to trimming and J lost 8 bases, with 12 bases between them. The CDR3 runs to 12 residues. Germline V lookup: CDR1 MNHEY, CDR2 SVGAGI. CDR3 bases: TGTGCCAGCAGTCACACCAGGGTGGGCTACACCTTC. It specifies CASSHTRVGYTF.

This chain connects TRBV24-1 to TRBJ2-2; D is possibly TRBD1 (5 bases). The germline V gene encodes CDR1 KGHDR and CDR2 SFDVKD. Trimming removed 8 bases from V and 1 base from J, with 7 bases in between. This CDR3 comprises 13 residues. DNA of the CDR3: TGTGCCACCAAAGGACAGAACACCGGGGAGCTGTTTTTT. It translates to CATKGQNTGELFF.

The V and J genes are TRBV2 and TRBJ1-4, with a possible D match to TRBD1 (5 bases). With 9 bases removed from V and 0 bases from J, the gap between germline ends came to 11 bases. Germline V CDR1 and CDR2: SNHLY, FYNNEI. The CDR3 runs 14 residues. CDR3 coding DNA: TGTGCCAGTTTCAGGACAACAACTAATGAAAAACTGTTTTTT. Amino acid sequence: CASFRTTTNEKLFF.